The 10 T cell receptor beta chains reported below all come from one sample, sequenced in a study of OX40 agonist ivuxolimab in advanced cancers. Here immunoSEQ multiplex PCR was the method, and the copy in TCRdb shows in-frame clones only, minus some. The repertoire consists of approximately 70,000 clones, with 75% to 90% occurring once and the leading ten covering 0.94%. Here the sequenced sample was CD4+ or CD8+ T cells sorted from blood, taken in a trial of the OX40 agonist ivuxolimab. All receptors come from an adult with an advanced solid tumor such as melanoma, head and neck, liver or kidney cancer.

The chain joins TRBV2 to TRBJ2-7; a weak D match, TRBD2 (5 bases). Looked up from germline, CDR1 is SNHLY and CDR2 is FYNNEI. The CDR3 totals 16 residues. Trimming pared 5 bases from V and 7 bases from J, leaving 24 bases between. Here the CDR3 DNA reads TGTGCCAGCAGTTCGGGGATAGGGATTAAAGCGTCAGAGCAGTACTTC. It yields the protein CASSSGIGIKASEQYF.

As to this clone: At one of its ends the junction is not consistent with the germline gene, which may arise from a read error. The V gene is TRBV5-1, the J gene TRBJ1-4; TRBD1 matches 9 bases. This CDR3 is built from 15 residues. Germline assignment: CDR1 SGHRS and CDR2 YFSETQ. For the CDR3, the DNA is TGCGCCAGCAGCTTGGAGGGACAGGGCTTAGAAAAGCTGTTTTTT. Its translation is CASSLEGQGLEKLFF.

J is TRBJ2-7 and V is TRBV30; the D gene is possibly TRBD2 (6 bases). V was cut by 2 bases and J by 8 bases, with 22 bases left in between. The CDR3 totals 15 residues. From germline, CDR1 is GTSNPN and CDR2 SVGIG (reference sequence). Written as DNA, the CDR3 is TGTGCCTGGAGTAAATTGCGGGAACTAGGGGTTAAGCAGTACTTC. Translating it yields CAWSKLRELGVKQYF.

This chain connects TRBV19 to TRBJ2-6; TRBD1 agrees at 8 bases. The J segment lost 5 bases and the V segment lost 5 bases, leaving 11 bases of the junction unmatched. The CDR3 extends over 17 amino acids. Germline assignment: CDR1 LNHDA and CDR2 SQIVND (reference sequence). The CDR3 loop is CASSPRQGIVWANVLTF. The CDR3 bases are TGTGCCAGTAGTCCCAGACAGGGGATAGTTTGGGCCAACGTCCTGACTTTC.

This clone turned up a few times. The chain links TRBV7-9 to TRBJ2-7, with D perhaps given as TRBD1 or TRBD2 (5 bases each). The V gene lost 6 bases and the J gene lost 2 bases, with 14 bases spanning the gap. From germline, CDR1 is SEHNR and CDR2 FQNEAQ (reference sequence). The CDR3 is made up of 14 amino acids. The CDR3 is CASRGDGSTYEQYF. The CDR3 DNA reads as TGTGCCAGCAGAGGGGACGGCAGCACCTACGAGCAGTACTTC.

CDR3 region: CASSLEQGSLNQPQHF. DNA of the CDR3: TGTGCCAGCAGCTTAGAACAGGGTTCCCTAAATCAGCCCCAGCATTTT. The rearrangement links TRBV7-8 to TRBJ1-5, with D perhaps matching TRBD1 (6 bases). The CDR3 totals 16 residues. Per the germline V gene, CDR1 is SGHVS and CDR2 is FQNEAQ. Trimming shortened V by 1 base and J by 4 bases, and 14 bases separated the two germline ends.

In nucleotides, the CDR3 is TGCGCCAGCTTCTGGACTAGCGGGGGTGCGGAGACCCAGTACTTC. Translated: CASFWTSGGAETQYF. V is TRBV5-1 and J is TRBJ2-5, with 13 bases aligning to TRBD2. Germline V lookup: CDR1 SGHRS, CDR2 YFSETQ. V lost 7 bases to trimming and J lost 5 bases; unmatched junction nucleotides: 8. The CDR3 covers 15 residues.

This clone was detected a few times. This chain connects TRBV2 to TRBJ1-6; D ambiguous. CDR1 is SNHLY and CDR2 is FYNNEI in the germline V gene. Trimming removed 1 base at V and 10 bases at J, with 11 bases between. The CDR3 length is 14 residues. The CDR3: CASSEELPGSPLHF. The CDR3 nucleotides read TGTGCCAGCAGTGAAGAACTCCCCGGCTCACCCCTCCACTTT. Looking up the rest from reference TRBV2 and TRBJ1-6 gives the full variable domain: EPEVTQTPSHQVTQMGQEVILRCVPISNHLYFYWYRQILGQKVEFLVSFYNNEISEKSEIFDDQFSVERPDGSNFTLKIRSTKLEDSAMYFCASSEELPGSPLHFGNGTRLTVT.

The chain is built from TRBV19 and TRBJ1-1; D is ambiguous. CDR3 length equals 16 residues. In germline, CDR1 is LNHDA, CDR2 SQIVND (reference sequence). V lost 4 bases to trimming and J lost 1 base, with 16 bases between them. The CDR3 reads CASSSAAGAQNTEAFF. In DNA, the CDR3 is TGTGCCAGTAGTAGTGCGGCAGGTGCACAGAACACTGAAGCTTTCTTT.

The CDR3 nucleotides read TGTGCCAGCAGTATACAGGGAGGATCCTACGAGCAGTACTTC. This codes for CASSIQGGSYEQYF. The chain recombines TRBV28 with TRBJ2-7; D may correspond to TRBD1 or TRBD2 (6 bases each). V dropped 5 bases and J dropped 1 base, with 12 bases sitting between them. Germline V CDR1 and CDR2: MDHEN, SYDVKM. The CDR3 is 14 amino acids.